A single sample is the source of the 10 T cell receptor beta chains below, sequenced in a study of siplizumab effects on memory and regulatory T cells. The table came from immunoSEQ multiplex PCR; TCRdb's copy has only in-frame clones and leaves some out. The table includes 85,000 to 130,000 clones, roughly 94% detected once. Sequenced sample: Tregs sorted from blood. These receptors were taken from a human donor in good health.

The J gene is TRBJ2-3, the V gene TRBV28, with D maybe TRBD2 (6 bases). This CDR3 has 16 amino acids. V lost 2 bases to trimming and J lost 2 bases, with 14 bases between them. Germline CDR1 MDHEN, CDR2 SYDVKM. The chain's CDR3 is CASSLAGGKLTDTQYF. The CDR3 bases are TGTGCCAGCAGTTTAGCCGGCGGGAAACTCACAGATACGCAGTATTTT.

The V call is TRBV28, the J call TRBJ2-7; D is unclear. V was pared by 6 bases and J by 0 bases, with 12 bases between. The CDR3 consists of 14 residues. Looked up from germline, CDR1 is MDHEN and CDR2 is SYDVKM. The chain's CDR3 is CASRKGGNSYEQYF. As DNA, the CDR3 is TGTGCCAGCAGGAAGGGTGGAAACTCCTACGAGCAGTACTTC.

This clone was seen more than once but under ten times. The V gene is TRBV6-6, the J gene TRBJ1-4, with D possibly matching TRBD1 (5 bases). Looked up from germline, CDR1 is MNHNY and CDR2 is SVGAGI (reference sequence). The CDR3 contains 15 residues. V was trimmed by 0 bases and J by 2 bases, leaving 7 bases between them. The CDR3 DNA reads as TGTGCCAGCAGTTACTCGCGGGGGACTAATGAAAAACTGTTTTTT. Translated, it gives CASSYSRGTNEKLFF.

The chain recombines TRBV7-6 with TRBJ1-1, with D unclear. Germline V gene lookup returns CDR1 SGHVS and CDR2 FNYEAQ. V lost 5 bases and J lost 3, with 10 bases in between. The CDR3 sequence is 13 residues long. CDR3 nucleotide sequence: TGTGCCAGCAGCCTGGACCGGGACACTGAAGCTTTCTTT. Protein sequence: CASSLDRDTEAFF. The variable domain in full, completed from reference TRBV7-6 and TRBJ1-1, reads GAGVSQSPRYKVTKRGQDVALRCDPISGHVSLYWYRQALGQGPEFLTYFNYEAQQDKSGLPNDRFSAERPEGSISTLTIQRTEQRDSAMYRCASSLDRDTEAFFGQGTRLTVV.

The rearrangement joins TRBV18 to TRBJ2-5; 9 nucleotides line up with TRBD1. CDR1 is KGHSH and CDR2 is LQKENI in the germline V gene. CDR3 length equals 14 residues. V dropped 5 bases and J dropped 1; count of bases not matched to a gene: 2. The CDR3, as DNA: TGTGCCAGCTCAGTACAGGGGGCCCAAGAGACCCAGTACTTC. As protein: CASSVQGAQETQYF.

This CDR3 reads CASSSNSGFYEQYF. For the CDR3, the DNA is TGTGCCAGCAGCTCGAACTCGGGCTTCTACGAGCAGTACTTC. The genes are TRBV6-6 and TRBJ2-7, with D uncertain. V was cut by 6 bases and J by 3 bases, with 15 bases left in between. The CDR3 spans 14 residues. The germline gives CDR1 MNHNY, CDR2 SVGAGI (reference sequence).

The chain has TRBV7-8 and TRBJ2-3; 10 positions match TRBD2. The CDR3 runs 14 residues. V was pared by 3 bases and J by 7 bases, with 4 bases of the junction left unmatched. Germline CDR1 is SGHVS and CDR2 is FQNEAQ. CDR3 DNA: TGTGCCAGCAGCTTCCTTAGCGGGAGGAATACGCAGTATTTT. It encodes CASSFLSGRNTQYF.

V gene TRBV7-2 combines with J gene TRBJ1-1, with TRBD1 as a possible D gene (5 bases). This CDR3 is 12 amino acids long. V dropped 3 bases and J dropped 12 bases, with 14 bases sitting between them. Germline assignment: CDR1 SGHTA and CDR2 FQGNSA. The CDR3 coding sequence is TGTGCCAGCAGCTTGGGTAGGGACTTAACTTTCTTT. It codes for CASSLGRDLTFF.

V is TRBV5-1 and J is TRBJ1-1; no clear D gene. Germline V lookup: CDR1 SGHRS, CDR2 YFSETQ. V lost 5 bases to trimming and J lost 6 bases, with 14 bases between them. The CDR3 loop spans 13 amino acids. The CDR3 nucleotides read TGCGCCAGCAGAATCTGGCAGAATCCTGAAGCTTTCTTT. Translation gives CASRIWQNPEAFF.

This clone came up a few times. The chain recombines TRBV5-1 with TRBJ2-7, with D possibly being TRBD2 (6 bases). Germline-derived CDR1 and CDR2 are SGHRS and YFSETQ. Trimming left V 2 bases short and J 1 base short, with 13 bases between. The CDR3 extends over 15 amino acids. The CDR3 nucleotides are TGCGCCAGCAGCTTTTTCCGGGAGAAATCCTACGAGCAGTACTTC. Its translation: CASSFFREKSYEQYF.